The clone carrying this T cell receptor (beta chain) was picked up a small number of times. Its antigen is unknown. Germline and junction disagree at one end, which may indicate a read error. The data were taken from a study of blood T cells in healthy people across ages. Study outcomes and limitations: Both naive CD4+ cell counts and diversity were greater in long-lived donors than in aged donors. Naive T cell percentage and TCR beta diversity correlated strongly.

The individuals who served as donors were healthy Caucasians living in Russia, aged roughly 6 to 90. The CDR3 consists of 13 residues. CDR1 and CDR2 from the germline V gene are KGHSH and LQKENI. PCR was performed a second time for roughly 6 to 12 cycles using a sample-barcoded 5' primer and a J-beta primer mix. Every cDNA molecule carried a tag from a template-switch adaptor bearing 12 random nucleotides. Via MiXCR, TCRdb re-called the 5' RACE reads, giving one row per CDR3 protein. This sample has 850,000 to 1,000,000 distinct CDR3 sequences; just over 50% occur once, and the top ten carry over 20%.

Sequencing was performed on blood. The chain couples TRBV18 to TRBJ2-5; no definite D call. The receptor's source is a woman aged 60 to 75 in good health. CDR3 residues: CASSQGNQETQYF. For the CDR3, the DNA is TGCGCCAGCAGCCAAGGGAACCAAGAGACCCAGTACTTC.